This is a list of T cell receptor beta chains from one sample in a study of blood T cell repertoires in COVID-19. Using immunoSEQ multiplex PCR, the repertoire was profiled, and TCRdb retains in-frame clones only, with some absent. Of approximately 57,000 clones listed, more than 70% are singletons. Sequences were obtained from peripheral blood. Every receptor here comes from a middle-aged man with active COVID-19. CDR3s include the opening cysteine and the closing phenylalanine or tryptophan. A D gene is named only where the DNA matches it firmly. Size is omitted from some rows. Given values are once, few, many or a class for expanded clones.

V: TRBV19; length: 13; size: -; D: TRBD2; J: TRBJ2-1; CDR3: CASSSGGYNEQFF; DNA: TGTGCCAGTAGTAGCGGGGGCTACAATGAGCAGTTCTTC
V: TRBV7-9; length: 17; size: -; D: -; J: TRBJ2-3; CDR3: CASRLLGVTARRDTQYF; DNA: TGTGCCAGCAGACTCCTCGGGGTAACTGCTAGAAGGGATACGCAGTATTTT
V: TRBV4-1; length: 18; size: few; D: TRBD2; J: TRBJ2-1; CDR3: CASSQVPLAVSSYNEQFF; DNA: TGCGCCAGCAGCCAAGTGCCACTAGCGGTTAGCTCCTACAATGAGCAGTTCTTC
V: TRBV5-1; length: 14; size: -; D: TRBD1; J: TRBJ1-2; CDR3: CASSAGQGGYGYTF; DNA: TGCGCCAGCAGCGCCGGACAGGGGGGCTATGGCTACACCTTC
V: TRBV9; length: 14; size: -; D: TRBD2; J: TRBJ2-7; CDR3: CASAPTSGRYEQYF; DNA: TGTGCCAGCGCACCGACTAGCGGGAGGTACGAGCAGTACTTC
V: TRBV15; length: 17; size: -; D: TRBD2; J: TRBJ2-1; CDR3: CATSGGTSGIAYNEQFF; DNA: TGTGCCACCAGCGGAGGGACTAGCGGGATTGCCTACAATGAGCAGTTCTTC
V: TRBV27; length: 14; size: -; D: TRBD1; J: TRBJ1-1; CDR3: CASSLRGLITEAFF; DNA: TGTGCCAGCAGTTTAAGGGGGCTGATAACTGAAGCTTTCTTT
V: TRBV27; length: 15; size: -; D: TRBD1; J: TRBJ1-5; CDR3: CASSFQGVGNQPQHF; DNA: TGTGCCAGCAGTTTCCAGGGGGTCGGTAATCAGCCCCAGCATTTT
V: TRBV28; length: 12; size: -; D: -; J: TRBJ1-1; CDR3: CVTGGWSTEAFF; DNA: TGTGTCACGGGGGGATGGAGCACTGAAGCTTTCTTT
V: TRBV3-1/TRBV3-2; length: 16; size: few; D: TRBD2; J: TRBJ2-7; CDR3: CASSPPPSSGVWEQYF; DNA: TGTGCCAGCAGCCCCCCACCCTCTAGCGGGGTCTGGGAGCAGTACTTC
V: TRBV28; length: 14; size: -; D: -; J: TRBJ2-7; CDR3: CASSFYSETYEQYF; DNA: TGTGCCAGCAGTTTCTATTCCGAGACCTACGAGCAGTACTTC
V: TRBV10-3; length: 16; size: -; D: TRBD1; J: TRBJ1-2; CDR3: CATQGGQLKAVYGYTF; DNA: TGTGCCACCCAGGGGGGACAGCTTAAAGCGGTCTATGGCTACACCTTC
V: TRBV4-1; length: 18; size: -; D: TRBD1; J: TRBJ2-7; CDR3: CASSQQLDPGQESYEQYF; DNA: TGCGCCAGCAGCCAACAACTAGACCCGGGACAGGAATCCTACGAGCAGTACTTC
V: TRBV5-3; length: 15; size: once; D: -; J: TRBJ1-5; CDR3: CAINYRGQDNQPQHF; DNA: TGTGCCATAAATTACAGAGGGCAGGACAATCAGCCCCAGCATTTT
V: TRBV9; length: 13; size: -; D: -; J: TRBJ1-6; CDR3: CASSVAGDSPLHF; DNA: TGTGCCAGCAGCGTTGCCGGGGATTCACCCCTCCACTTT